The rows below give T cell receptor beta chains drawn from one sample of a study of PD-1 blockade in classical Hodgkin lymphoma. Assay: immunoSEQ multiplex PCR; the TCRdb copy retains only in-frame clones and omits some. Here the sample spans 20,000 to 25,000 clones, roughly 80% being singletons. The source material was CD4+ T cells from blood, sampled before the fourth cycle of nivolumab. These receptor sequences come from a human donor with classical Hodgkin lymphoma. Each CDR3 is given with its conserved first and last residue. D genes are given only for firm matches.

. 14 TRBJ2-5 TRBV6-1 TGTGCCAGCAGTAACTTAGGGACCCAAGAGACCCAGTACTTC CASSNLGTQETQYF
. 12 TRBJ2-1 TRBV6-6 TGTGCCAGCAGTTACGCGAAGGTTGAGCAGTTCTTC CASSYAKVEQFF
. 14 TRBJ1-4 TRBV19 TGTGCCAGTAGATTAGGGCAGGGTAATGAAAAACTGTTTTTT CASRLGQGNEKLFF
. 13 TRBJ2-5 TRBV18 TGTGCCAGCTCACCAGGGACACAAGAGACCCAGTACTTC CASSPGTQETQYF
. 15 TRBJ1-5 TRBV9 TGTGCCAGCAGCGAGGGGGATTCTAGGCCTCAGCCCCAGCATTTT CASSEGDSRPQPQHF
. 15 TRBJ1-2 TRBV4-3 TGCGCCAGCAGCCAAGGGCAGGGGAGGGACTATGGCTACACCTTC CASSQGQGRDYGYTF
TRBD2 15 TRBJ2-1 TRBV11-1 TGTGCCAGCAGCTACCCGGGACTAGCCGTAAATGAGCAGTTCTTC CASSYPGLAVNEQFF
TRBD1 15 TRBJ2-3 TRBV10-3 TGTGCCATCAGTGTCCTGGACAGGGGGACAGATACGCAGTATTTT CAISVLDRGTDTQYF
. 14 TRBJ1-1 TRBV7-2 TGTGCCAGCAAGGGCAGGGGCCTGAACACTGAAGCTTTCTTT CASKGRGLNTEAFF
TRBD1 15 TRBJ1-5 TRBV18 TGTGCCAGCTCTGCAGGGGGGGCAGGGGGTCAGCCCCAGCATTTT CASSAGGAGGQPQHF
TRBD1 14 TRBJ2-2 TRBV7-3 TGTGCCAGCAGCCCAACAGGGGACACCGGGGAGCTGTTTTTT CASSPTGDTGELFF
. 14 TRBJ2-2 TRBV6-6 TGTGCCAGCAACGCGTATCAGGGCACCGGGGAGCTGTTTTTT CASNAYQGTGELFF
. 13 TRBJ2-7 TRBV10-1 TGCGCCCGATCAGAAAGATACTCCTACGAGCAGTACTTC CARSERYSYEQYF
. 17 TRBJ1-4 TRBV29-1 TGCAGCGTTGCCTCCGGCCACGTTTTTGAAGAGAATGAAAAACTGTTTTTT CSVASGHVFEENEKLFF
. 13 TRBJ2-7 TRBV11-3 TGTGCCAGCAGTTCTCAGGGGACCTACGAGCAGTACTTC CASSSQGTYEQYF
. 14 TRBJ2-1 TRBV7-2 TGTGCCAGCAGCTTAGATTCGGGTTACAATGAGCAGTTCTTC CASSLDSGYNEQFF